The source of this T cell receptor beta chain is a study of OX40 agonist ivuxolimab in advanced cancers. Study-wide context: Ivuxolimab was an agonistic, fully human IgG2 monoclonal antibody directed against OX40 (CD134), a costimulatory receptor. Intravenous ivuxolimab was administered to patients every 2 weeks at six dose levels: 0.01, 0.1, 0.3, 1.5, 3 and 10 mg/kg. Of the approximately 50 dose-escalation patients, hepatocellular carcinoma was present in about 20, melanoma in approximately 15, renal cell carcinoma in 9 and head and neck cancer in 9. In the dose-escalation cohort, nearly 85% of patients were male, and the mean age was 60 years with a range of roughly 20 to 85. Patients were allowed to have had prior anti-PD-1, anti-PD-L1 or anti-CTLA-4 therapy, and more than 30% of the dose-escalation patients had previously received checkpoint inhibitors. Three dose-escalation patients achieved partial responses, one with hepatocellular carcinoma and two with cutaneous melanoma. The purpose of peripheral TCRbeta sequencing was to test whether ivuxolimab changed TCR sequence diversity and led to clonal T-cell expansion. The paper reports the monotherapy dose-escalation portion (N ≈ 52 patients) of the phase I ivuxolimab trial. Paper-wide results and their limitations: After ivuxolimab, expanded clones were on average more numerous among CD8+ T cells than among CD4+ T cells. Low levels of normalized T-cell clonal expansion were also seen in some patients who did not respond. Antigen specificity was not determined for the clonally expanded peripheral T cells. In partial responders in the 0.1-3.0 mg/kg groups, normalized peripheral clonal expansion was found to be among the lowest, especially among CD8+ T cells. At doses from 0.1 to 3.0 mg/kg, clonal expansion was seen in both CD4+ and CD8+ blood T cells between baseline and week 6.

The trial excluded patients who had a history of autoimmune disease or who were on systemic immunosuppression. Peripheral blood for TCR sequencing was collected from all dose cohorts at baseline, on cycle 4 day 1, and on cycle 7 day 1. The samples were taken from a phase I, first-in-human, multicenter, open-label dose-escalation trial of ivuxolimab. Adults with locally advanced or metastatic melanoma, renal cell carcinoma, hepatocellular carcinoma or head and neck squamous cell carcinoma were enrolled in the trial. Before TCR sequencing, CD4+ T cells and CD8+ T cells from peripheral blood were sorted into separate populations. A word on this clone: Its antigen is currently not known. No much larger clone exists at a distance of one base, and base qualities are not known.

For sequencing of the TCRbeta CDR3 region, genomic DNA was extracted from the sorted cells. The immunoSEQ Assay was used for sequencing of TCRbeta CDR3 regions. The immuneACCESS repertoire file appears here via TCRdb, limited to in-frame rearrangements. These files lack a portion of the clones; in checked studies, under half of the deficit traces to unresolved V genes, and the cause of the others is not known. The sample table contains roughly 66,000 clones; only one count was recorded for about 80% of them. 1.2% of the sample goes to the ten largest clones. The sequenced sample was CD4+ or CD8+ T cells sorted from blood, obtained in a trial of the OX40 agonist ivuxolimab. This clonotype was obtained from an adult with an advanced solid tumor such as melanoma, head and neck, liver or kidney cancer.

This receptor has the CDR3 CASSLELAGVRELFF. The sequenced DNA is TGTGCCAGCAGCTTAGAGCTAGCGGGGGTTAGGGAGCTGTTTTTT. The chain joins TRBV7-2 to TRBJ2-2, with 10 central nucleotides matching TRBD2. Measured from the cysteine to the phenylalanine, the CDR3 is 15 residues long. Only the CDR3 part of the read is kept: 45 bases, read in frame from the first base. Taken from the germline V gene, the CDR1 and CDR2 loops are SGHTA and FQGNSA. Here V drops 1 base and J drops 9 bases, and the junction holds 5 bases not matched to any gene.